The 25 T cell receptor beta chains listed next were all sequenced from one sample in a study of vaccination and CD4 T cells after COVID-19. Cultured CD4+ T cell DNA underwent sequencing with the Oncomine TCR Beta short-read assay. TCRdb ran MiXCR on the PCR reads and lists one entry per CDR3 protein. The sample has under 15,000 distinct CDR3 sequences, around half seen once. Antigen specificity for these receptors is unknown. Treatment described: approximately nine-day PBMC culture with coronavirus spike peptide pools or control peptides (ViraFEST assay). The specimen was CD4+ T cells from blood, cultured in vitro. These receptors were collected from a human donor who had recovered from COVID-19.

The chain has TRBV23-1 and TRBJ2-7, with D possibly matching TRBD2 (6 bases). TRBV23-1 is noted as an ORF with a role that remains uncertain. V gave up 7 bases and J gave up 3 bases, with 22 bases separating them. The length of the CDR3 is 16 residues. The CDR3 sequence is CASNPEGLAMNYEQYF. CDR3 DNA sequence: TGCGCCAGCAATCCAGAGGGTCTAGCGATGAACTACGAGCAGTACTTC.

The gene calls are TRBV7-3 and TRBJ2-3, with a possible D match to TRBD1 (6 bases). The length of the CDR3 is 13 residues. Germline V gene sequence: CDR1 SGHTA, CDR2 FQGTGA. V lost 5 bases and J 3 bases, leaving 9 bases between the germline ends. The CDR3 here is CASSAQGTDTQYF. CDR3 coding DNA: TGTGCCAGCAGCGCACAGGGTACAGATACGCAGTATTTT.

V and J are TRBV20-1 and TRBJ1-5, with 7 bases identical to TRBD1. Trimming removed 7 bases from V and 4 bases from J; junction bases left unmatched: 13. The CDR3 is 15 amino acids. The V gene's germline CDR1 is DFQATT and CDR2 SNEGSKA (reference sequence). CDR3 in amino acids: CSGADGGTANQPQHF. The CDR3 region has the DNA TGCAGTGGGGCCGATGGGGGGACAGCTAATCAGCCCCAGCATTTT.

This clonotype was found once. V gene TRBV23-1 combines with J gene TRBJ2-1; possible D gene TRBD1, 5 bases. TRBV23-1 is designated an ORF whose function remains uncertain. The CDR3 is 16 amino acids. V was shortened by 3 bases and J by 6 bases, with 18 bases between the two germline ends. The CDR3 here is CASSQVRTHLTNEQFF. CDR3 in DNA: TGCGCCAGCAGTCAGGTTAGGACACACCTGACCAATGAGCAGTTCTTC.

This clonotype was recorded once. The V and J genes are TRBV20-1 and TRBJ2-5; D may be TRBD2 (5 bases). Trimming shortened V by 3 bases and J by 1 base, and 9 bases separated the two germline ends. The CDR3 extends over 13 amino acids. Germline V lookup: CDR1 DFQATT, CDR2 SNEGSKA (reference sequence). CDR3 region: CSASTGFQETQYF. The CDR3, as DNA: TGCAGTGCTAGTACGGGGTTCCAAGAGACCCAGTACTTC.

The rearrangement joins TRBV24-1 to TRBJ2-2; D not resolved. This CDR3 has 17 residues. Per the germline V gene, CDR1 is KGHDR and CDR2 is SFDVKD. V dropped 2 bases and J dropped 1 base, with 13 bases sitting between them. CDR3 in DNA: TGTGCCACCAGTGATTATACGACATCAAGGAACACCGGGGAGCTGTTTTTT. Protein sequence: CATSDYTTSRNTGELFF.

The chain recombines TRBV2 with TRBJ1-1; TRBD1 agrees at 7 bases. The CDR3 contains 14 residues. The ends lost 8 bases at V and 9 bases at J; junction bases unmatched: 15. Germline CDR1 SNHLY, CDR2 FYNNEI. The CDR3 sequence is CASEGQGGIGQAFF. The CDR3 bases are TGTGCCAGCGAGGGCCAGGGGGGGATTGGGCAAGCTTTCTTT. The whole variable domain, remainder taken from reference TRBV2 and TRBJ1-1, is EPEVTQTPSHQVTQMGQEVILRCVPISNHLYFYWYRQILGQKVEFLVSFYNNEISEKSEIFDDQFSVERPDGSNFTLKIRSTKLEDSAMYFCASEGQGGIGQAFFGQGTRLTVV.

Worth noting for this clonotype: One end of the junction does not line up with germline, which may come from a read error. V and J are TRBV7-3 and TRBJ2-2, with D unclear. This CDR3 is 14 amino acids long. The germline V gene has CDR1 SGHTA and CDR2 FQGTGA. The CDR3 DNA reads as TGTGCCGGCAGCCAATCGTGGAACACCGGGGAGCTGTTTTTT. Its protein is CAGSQSWNTGELFF.

The CDR3 loop is CASSTAGWADRTSGNTIYF. The CDR3 nucleotides are TGTGCCAGCAGCACCGCCGGTTGGGCGGATCGGACCTCTGGAAACACCATATATTTT. The genes are TRBV2 and TRBJ1-3, with D hard to call. The CDR3 is made up of 19 amino acids. Trimming pared 6 bases from V and 0 bases from J, leaving 24 bases between. Germline V gene sequence: CDR1 SNHLY, CDR2 FYNNEI.

There are a few counts of this clonotype. This chain connects TRBV7-9 to TRBJ2-1; 14 bases fit TRBD2. The CDR3 consists of 17 residues. CDR1 and CDR2 from the germline V gene are SEHNR and FQNEAQ (reference sequence). V trimming: 3 bases; J trimming: 8 bases; junction bases outside the gene matches: 9. The CDR3 spells CASSFEGGLAGVYEQFF. The DNA of the CDR3 is TGTGCCAGCAGCTTTGAAGGGGGACTAGCGGGAGTTTATGAGCAGTTCTTC.

J is TRBJ2-7 and V is TRBV28, with 8 nucleotides matching TRBD2. Trimming cost V 4 bases and J 2 bases; bases outside gene matches: 16. The V gene's germline CDR1 is MDHEN and CDR2 SYDVKM. This CDR3 is 18 amino acids long. The CDR3 nucleotides are TGTGCCAGCAGTTCCTACGGGGGGGCAGGGGCTACTCCCTACGAGCAGTACTTC. It codes for CASSSYGGAGATPYEQYF.

This chain connects TRBV27 to TRBJ2-7, with 7 positions matching TRBD1. The V segment lost 6 bases and the J segment 5 bases; nucleotides outside the gene matches: 4. In germline, CDR1 is MNHEY, CDR2 SMNVEV (reference sequence). The CDR3 spans 12 residues. Here the CDR3 DNA reads TGTGCCAGCAGGGACAGGTCCGACGAGCAGTACTTC. Residues: CASRDRSDEQYF.

CDR3 region: CSARALTGLSVGELFF. CDR3 DNA: TGCAGTGCTAGAGCCTTGACAGGGTTAAGCGTGGGGGAGCTGTTTTTT. The chain has TRBV20-1 and TRBJ2-2; 7 nucleotides align to TRBD1. From germline, CDR1 is DFQATT and CDR2 SNEGSKA (reference sequence). V lost 1 base and J lost 8; bases outside the gene matches: 13. CDR3 length: 16 amino acids.

The chain couples TRBV20-1 to TRBJ1-5; weak D call: TRBD1 (6 bases). V was pared by 5 bases and J by 7 bases, with 21 bases between. CDR3 length equals 15 residues. Germline V lookup: CDR1 DFQATT, CDR2 SNEGSKA (reference sequence). In DNA form, the CDR3 reads TGCAGTGCTCCCCTAGGGGGGGAGATCGACCAGCCCCAGCATTTT. It translates to CSAPLGGEIDQPQHF.

This clonotype was found a few times. V and J are TRBV6-2 or TRBV6-3 and TRBJ1-2; TRBD1 aligns across 9 bases. The ends lost 6 bases at V and 9 bases at J; junction bases unmatched: 14. The CDR3 runs to 15 residues. Germline CDR1 is MNHEY and CDR2 is SVGEGT. CDR3 protein: CASSPRDRDSPSYTF. The CDR3 DNA reads as TGTGCCAGCAGCCCCAGGGACAGGGACTCTCCAAGCTACACCTTC.

This clonotype occurred a few times. The V gene is TRBV7-3, the J gene TRBJ2-3, with 8 bases lining up with TRBD2. CDR1 is SGHTA and CDR2 is FQGTGA in the germline V gene. The CDR3 is made up of 15 amino acids. Trimming at V came to 5 bases and at J to 1 base, leaving 5 bases not matched to a gene. DNA of the CDR3: TGTGCCAGCAGCCCCGGGAGGGTACGCACAGATACGCAGTATTTT. This codes for CASSPGRVRTDTQYF. The full variable domain, in which reference TRBV7-3 and TRBJ2-3 provide the parts outside the CDR3, is GAGVSQTPSNKVTEKGKYVELRCDPISGHTALYWYRQSLGQGPEFLIYFQGTGAADDSGLPNDRFFAVRPEGSVSTLKIQRTERGDSAVYLCASSPGRVRTDTQYFGPGTRLTVL.

The chain employs TRBV5-5 and TRBJ2-6, with D possibly TRBD1 on 6 matching bases. CDR1 is SGHKS and CDR2 is YYEKEE in the germline V gene (reference sequence). The CDR3 is 15 amino acids. Trimming removed 0 bases at V and 4 bases at J, with 8 bases between. This CDR3 is CASSLDRAGANVLTF. Here the CDR3 DNA reads TGTGCCAGCAGCTTGGACAGGGCCGGGGCCAACGTCCTGACTTTC.

This clonotype was seen only a few times. In nucleotides, the CDR3 is TGTGCCAGCAGTGAGGACAGAAGCACAGATACGCAGTATTTT. This gives the protein CASSEDRSTDTQYF. The gene calls are TRBV6-1 and TRBJ2-3; TRBD1 is a possible D gene (6 bases). Germline CDR1 reads MNHNS; CDR2 reads SASEGT. V dropped 3 bases and J dropped 0 bases, with 7 bases sitting between them. The CDR3 extends over 14 amino acids.

CDR3 residues: CASSLDKLFF. In DNA form, the CDR3 reads TGTGCCAGCAGTTTAGATAAGCTGTTTTTT. The chain combines TRBV27 with TRBJ2-2, with no clear D. V was shortened by 2 bases and J by 12 bases, with 4 bases between the two germline ends. Germline lookup yields CDR1 MNHEY and CDR2 SMNVEV (reference sequence). This CDR3 spans 10 amino acids.

This clonotype was recorded a few times. The chain has TRBV7-2 and TRBJ2-2; no firm D call. V lost 4 bases, J lost 0 bases, and 3 bases lay in between. Per the germline V gene, CDR1 is SGHTA and CDR2 is FQGNSA. The CDR3 consists of 13 residues. The CDR3 DNA reads TGTGCCAGCAGCTCCGCGAACACCGGGGAGCTGTTTTTT. The encoded protein is CASSSANTGELFF. Full variable domain (rest looked up from reference TRBV7-2 and TRBJ2-2): GAGVSQSPSNKVTEKGKDVELRCDPISGHTALYWYRQSLGQGLEFLIYFQGNSAPDKSGLPSDRFSAERTGGSVSTLTIQRTQQEDSAVYLCASSSANTGELFFGEGSRLTVL.

V and J are TRBV20-1 and TRBJ2-3, with D unclear. The germline V and J ends were trimmed by 4 bases and 2 bases, with 7 bases remaining between them. Per the germline V gene, CDR1 is DFQATT and CDR2 is SNEGSKA (reference sequence). The CDR3 extends over 12 amino acids. DNA of the CDR3: TGCAGTGCTATTGCGGACACAGATACGCAGTATTTT. It yields the protein CSAIADTDTQYF.

The V call is TRBV7-6, the J call TRBJ2-2, with a possible D match to TRBD1 (7 bases). Germline CDR1 reads SGHVS; CDR2 reads FNYEAQ. The CDR3 runs 16 residues. With 3 bases removed from V and 5 bases from J, the gap between germline ends came to 16 bases. The CDR3 region is CASSLRQGSGTGELFF. CDR3 sequence (DNA): TGTGCCAGCAGCTTGCGACAGGGCAGCGGGACCGGGGAGCTGTTTTTT.

In its sample, this clonotype was seen a few times. The V call is TRBV20-1, the J call TRBJ1-5; no reliable D call. The V and J ends lost 5 bases and 4 bases respectively, with 9 bases between them. The germline gives CDR1 DFQATT, CDR2 SNEGSKA (reference sequence). The CDR3 runs 12 residues. CDR3 sequence reads: CSALGWNQPQHF. CDR3 coding DNA: TGCAGTGCTTTGGGTTGGAATCAGCCCCAGCATTTT.

J is TRBJ2-3 and V is TRBV19; the D call may be TRBD1 or TRBD2 (6 bases each). The V and J ends lost 4 bases and 9 bases respectively, with 14 bases between them. This CDR3 is 13 amino acids long. Germline V CDR1 and CDR2: LNHDA, SQIVND (reference sequence). The CDR3: CASSTSRRGTQYF. DNA for the CDR3: TGTGCCAGTAGTACCTCCCGGAGGGGGACGCAGTATTTT.

The V call is TRBV2, the J call TRBJ1-6; D perhaps matches TRBD1 (6 bases). Germline CDR1 reads SNHLY; CDR2 reads FYNNEI. The CDR3 runs to 13 residues. The V and J ends lost 6 bases and 7 bases respectively, with 10 bases between them. The DNA for the CDR3 is TGTGCCAGCAGGGACAGTGTCAATTCACCCCTCCACTTT. Its protein product is CASRDSVNSPLHF.